A single sample gave rise to the 13 T cell receptor beta chains below, sequenced in a study of sequential checkpoint blockade in melanoma. Treatment of the sample: randomized to nivolumab then ipilimumab (arm A) or the reverse (arm B). Profiling relied on immunoSEQ multiplex PCR, and the TCRdb table lists in-frame clones only, not all of them. The sample lists 9,500 to 12,000 clones, roughly 73% seen once, with 36% in the top ten. The input for sequencing was CD8+ T cells sorted from blood (inferred from file names), taken from a patient given nivolumab and ipilimumab in sequence. The receptors originated from a human donor with melanoma.

Notes on this clone: The junction departs from germline at one end; a sequencing error may be responsible. V is TRBV5-6 and J is TRBJ2-5; 8 positions agree with TRBD2. The CDR3 totals 12 residues. Germline lookup yields CDR1 SGHDT and CDR2 YYEEEE. CDR3 amino acids: CASSLGTGGSDF. The CDR3 DNA reads TGTGCCAGCAGCTTGGGTACGGGGGGGAGCGACTTC.

The CDR3 here is CASSLGGGQETQYF. DNA of the CDR3: TGTGCCAGCAGCTTAGGCGGCGGCCAAGAGACCCAGTACTTC. V usage is TRBV7-6 and J usage is TRBJ2-5; no firm D call. Trimming left V 1 base short and J 1 base short, with 7 bases between. This CDR3 is built from 14 residues. Germline CDR1 is SGHVS and CDR2 is FNYEAQ.

The chain recombines TRBV30 with TRBJ2-1; 9 bases map to TRBD2. With V trimmed by 0 bases and J by 9 bases, 12 bases remained unmatched. The CDR3 sequence is 16 residues long. Per germline, CDR1 GTSNPN and CDR2 SVGIG (reference sequence). The CDR3 protein is CAWSVLLPAGGTEQFF. The CDR3 bases are TGTGCCTGGAGTGTACTCCTCCCAGCGGGGGGAACTGAGCAGTTCTTC.

This chain joins TRBV11-2 and TRBJ1-2, with TRBD1 identical over 12 bases. The CDR3 is 15 amino acids. V gave up 5 bases and J gave up 1 base; unmatched junction bases: 2. Germline values: CDR1 SGHAT, CDR2 FQNNGV. CDR3 amino acids: CASSGTGGFNYGYTF. CDR3 bases: TGTGCCAGCAGCGGGACAGGGGGCTTTAACTATGGCTACACCTTC.

The chain carries TRBV7-9 and TRBJ1-5; weak D call: TRBD1 (5 bases). The CDR3 runs 14 residues. Germline V gene data show CDR1 as SEHNR and CDR2 as FQNEAQ (reference sequence). Trimming cost V 5 bases and J 1 base, with 9 bases left between them. This CDR3 reads CASSPRGSNQPQHF. In nucleotides, the CDR3 is TGTGCCAGCAGCCCCCGGGGGAGCAATCAGCCCCAGCATTTT.

The J gene is TRBJ2-7, the V gene TRBV27, with D unclear. Germline V CDR1 and CDR2: MNHEY, SMNVEV (reference sequence). The V end lost 5 bases, the J end lost 6 bases, and 11 bases lay between the germline ends. This CDR3 spans 12 amino acids. The CDR3 loop is CASSPYPGEQYF. In nucleotides, the CDR3 is TGTGCCAGCAGTCCCTACCCCGGCGAGCAGTACTTC.

The rearrangement links TRBV6-5 to TRBJ2-7; D is possibly TRBD2 (5 bases). The CDR3 sequence is 13 residues long. The germline V and J ends were trimmed by 5 bases and 3 bases, with 11 bases remaining between them. The germline gives CDR1 MNHEY, CDR2 SVGAGI. This chain's CDR3 is CASSRREGYEQYF. The CDR3 DNA is TGTGCCAGCAGTCGTCGGGAAGGCTACGAGCAGTACTTC.

The rearrangement links TRBV13 to TRBJ2-7; perhaps TRBD2 as D (6 bases). The germline V and J ends were trimmed by 8 bases and 3 bases, with 17 bases remaining between them. Per germline, CDR1 PRHDT and CDR2 FYEKMQ (reference sequence). The CDR3 length is 14 residues. The CDR3 bases are TGTGCCAGCCAGAACCGGGACTCCCACTACGAGCAGTACTTC. Its protein product is CASQNRDSHYEQYF.

The chain combines TRBV5-4 with TRBJ2-5; 7 bases agree with TRBD1. The germline V gene has CDR1 SGHNT and CDR2 YYREEE (reference sequence). This CDR3 comprises 16 residues. Trimming cost V 0 bases and J 5 bases; bases outside gene matches: 10. DNA for the CDR3: TGTGCCAGCAGCTTGGAGGCCAGGGGGACGAGGGAGACCCAGTACTTC. This codes for CASSLEARGTRETQYF.

This chain joins TRBV27 and TRBJ2-2, with 7 bases lining up with TRBD1. Looked up from germline, CDR1 is MNHEY and CDR2 is SMNVEV (reference sequence). The J segment lost 5 bases and the V segment lost 7 bases, leaving 4 bases of the junction unmatched. This CDR3 contains 13 residues. CDR3 DNA: TGTGCCAGCAAACAGGGGTGGACCGGGGAGCTGTTTTTT. This translates into CASKQGWTGELFF.

The table lists this clone with a count of one. The chain links TRBV9 to TRBJ2-2; 7 bases are shared with TRBD2. J was trimmed by 6 bases and V by 4 bases; bases with no gene match: 12. Per the germline V gene, CDR1 is SGDLS and CDR2 is YYNGEE. The CDR3 is 16 amino acids. The CDR3 loop is CASSSRLAAGAGELFF. The CDR3 DNA reads TGTGCCAGCAGCTCAAGACTAGCCGCCGGGGCCGGGGAGCTGTTTTTT.

This clone was counted once. The V and J genes are TRBV27 and TRBJ2-3; perhaps TRBD2 as D (6 bases). Germline values: CDR1 MNHEY, CDR2 SMNVEV (reference sequence). The CDR3 spans 13 residues. Trimming removed 3 bases at V and 8 bases at J, with 12 bases between. The CDR3 here is CASSFPEGGTQYF. The CDR3 DNA sequence: TGTGCCAGCAGTTTCCCGGAGGGAGGTACGCAGTATTTT.

The chain is built from TRBV10-3 and TRBJ2-7; 7 nucleotides agree with TRBD1. Germline V gene data show CDR1 as ENHRY and CDR2 as SYGVKD. The CDR3 has 14 amino acids. The trim removed 0 bases at V and 2 bases at J, leaving 1 base unmatched. The CDR3 loop is CAISESTGAYEQYF. The CDR3, as DNA: TGTGCCATCAGTGAGTCTACAGGGGCCTACGAGCAGTACTTC.